The clone carrying this T cell receptor (beta chain) was seen a handful of times. Different DNA sequences within this sample yield the same CDR3. Germline CDR1 MNHEY, CDR2 SVGAGI. The CDR3 length is 13 residues. V lost 6 bases and J lost 3; bases outside the gene matches: 5. The data were taken from a study of memory CD4+ T cells and cytomegalovirus serostatus. Study at large: This sample comes from healthy Belgian adults, roughly 9 CMV seropositive, around 26 seronegative.

Single viable CD3+CD4+CD8-CD45RO+ cells were sorted as the memory CD4+ T cells. CMV serostatus came from serum IgG against pp150, pp28, p38, p52. Measured with immunoSEQ multiplex PCR; TCRdb has only the in-frame clones, and not every one. The table includes roughly 45,000 clones, more than 70% detected once. The sample taken for sequencing was memory CD4+ T cells from blood. The receptor was derived from an adult in good health and CMV-seronegative. V gene TRBV6-5 combines with J gene TRBJ2-7, with 7 bases matching TRBD1. The CDR3 loop reads CASRHRDSYEQYF. CDR3 coding DNA: TGTGCCAGCAGGCACCGGGACAGCTACGAGCAGTACTTC.